The 29 T cell receptor beta chains given below trace back to one sample, sequenced in a study of monozygotic twins with inflammatory bowel disease. TCRdb re-analyzed the 5' RACE reads; it lists each CDR3 protein once, without DNA. The sample data list about 150,000 distinct CDR3 sequences. The sample taken for sequencing was blood. Source of these receptors: a human donor with ulcerative colitis or Crohn's disease, or a healthy co-twin of an affected twin (not recorded which).

The chain is built from TRBV12-3 or TRBV12-4 and TRBJ2-5; the TCRdb call, TRBD1, lacks DNA for checking. This CDR3 has 14 amino acids. CDR3 region: CASSPQRLQETQYF.

The chain couples TRBV5-1 to TRBJ1-2; TCRdb's assignment of TRBD1 cannot be checked, as there is no DNA. CDR1 and CDR2 (germline): SGHRS, YFSETQ. The CDR3 length is 15 residues. The CDR3 is CASSSSGQGVDGYTF.

The V gene is TRBV6-1, the J gene TRBJ2-2; TCRdb selects TRBD1, and the lack of DNA leaves this call unchecked. CDR3 size: 15 residues. Germline CDR1 and CDR2: MNHNS and SASEGT. The CDR3 protein is CATKWGTAITGELFF.

Here the CDR3 reads CATSDSGRVTDTQYF. V is TRBV24-1 and J is TRBJ2-3; there is no DNA to check the TCRdb D call of TRBD2. The germline gives CDR1 KGHDR, CDR2 SFDVKD. The CDR3 length is 15 residues.

The V call is TRBV6-5, the J call TRBJ2-1; the D call of TRBD1 rests on TCRdb alone, since no DNA is present to check it. The CDR3 has 16 amino acids. CDR1 and CDR2 (germline): MNHEY, SVGAGI. The CDR3: CASSYSGGRSYNEQFF.

The V gene is TRBV29-1, the J gene TRBJ2-4. Per germline, CDR1 SQVTM and CDR2 ANQGSEA. The CDR3 loop spans 14 amino acids. This CDR3 is CSVEWAFGKNIQYF.

This rearrangement joins TRBV7-2 to TRBJ2-1; lacking DNA, the TRBD1 call made by TCRdb goes unchecked. The CDR3 loop spans 14 amino acids. The V gene's germline CDR1 is SGHTA and CDR2 FQGNSA. The CDR3 protein is CASSLGWTSDEQFF. Based on the CDR3 plus reference TRBV7-2 and TRBJ2-1, the full variable domain is GAGVSQSPSNKVTEKGKDVELRCDPISGHTALYWYRQSLGQGLEFLIYFQGNSAPDKSGLPSDRFSAERTGGSVSTLTIQRTQQEDSAVYLCASSLGWTSDEQFFGPGTRLTVL.

The chain carries TRBV9 and TRBJ2-7. Looked up from germline, CDR1 is SGDLS and CDR2 is YYNGEE. This CDR3 spans 12 amino acids. CDR3: CASSVEQNEQYF.

The chain has TRBV5-1 and TRBJ2-5; no DNA is available, so the TRBD2 call from TCRdb remains unchecked. The CDR3 spans 16 residues. CDR1 is SGHRS and CDR2 is YFSETQ in the germline V gene. CDR3 region: CASSLSGSRPRETQYF. The whole variable domain, remainder taken from reference TRBV5-1 and TRBJ2-5, is KAGVTQTPRYLIKTRGQQVTLSCSPISGHRSVSWYQQTPGQGLQFLFEYFSETQRNKGNFPGRFSGRQFSNSRSEMNVSTLELGDSALYLCASSLSGSRPRETQYFGPGTRLLVL.

The CDR3 is CASSSGQGRNQPQHF. The chain is built from TRBV7-9 and TRBJ1-5; TCRdb names TRBD1, which stays unverified in the absence of DNA. The V gene's germline CDR1 is SEHNR and CDR2 FQNEAQ (reference sequence). The CDR3 sequence is 15 residues long.

The chain links TRBV20-1 to TRBJ2-3; TCRdb outputs TRBD1, but without DNA this stays unchecked. The CDR3 covers 13 residues. From germline, CDR1 is DFQATT and CDR2 SNEGSKA (reference sequence). The chain's CDR3 is CSSPGQGTDTQYF.

The rearrangement links TRBV20-1 to TRBJ2-4; absent DNA, TCRdb's TRBD1 call cannot be checked. Germline V gene sequence: CDR1 DFQATT, CDR2 SNEGSKA (reference sequence). CDR3 length: 13 residues. This chain's CDR3 is CSARGVRHLGSHF.

This chain links TRBV27 with TRBJ1-6; TCRdb's D call, TRBD1, is unchecked because there is no DNA. The CDR3 loop spans 17 amino acids. From germline, CDR1 is MNHEY and CDR2 SMNVEV (reference sequence). CDR3 residues: CASSTHQGWGAESPLHF.

The V and J genes are TRBV15 and TRBJ2-7; TCRdb's D gene call, TRBD1, goes unchecked for lack of DNA. The CDR3 has 14 amino acids. Germline CDR1 reads LNHNV; CDR2 reads YYDKDF (reference sequence). The CDR3: CATSRDTGAYEQYF.

The chain uses TRBV2 and TRBJ2-5; as DNA is missing, the TRBD2 call by TCRdb cannot be tested. Germline values: CDR1 SNHLY, CDR2 FYNNEI. CDR3 length: 16 amino acids. This CDR3 reads CASSGGSGGPQETQYF.

The CDR3 is CSARGRVRDRAQETQYF. This sequence joins TRBV20-1 and TRBJ2-5; absent DNA, TCRdb's TRBD1 call cannot be checked. There are 17 residues in the CDR3. Germline CDR1 is DFQATT and CDR2 is SNEGSKA (reference sequence).

CDR3 region: CASSQVRDSHSGNTIYF. The chain employs TRBV4-3 and TRBJ1-3; TCRdb's assignment of TRBD1 cannot be checked, as there is no DNA. CDR3 length: 17 residues. Looked up from germline, CDR1 is LGHNA and CDR2 is YSLEER.

The rearrangement links TRBV20-1 to TRBJ2-5. The CDR3 length is 12 residues. Germline CDR1 and CDR2: DFQATT and SNEGSKA (reference sequence). This chain's CDR3 is CSATRYQETQYF.

This rearrangement joins TRBV2 to TRBJ1-5; without DNA, the TCRdb call of TRBD1 cannot be checked. Germline V CDR1 and CDR2: SNHLY, FYNNEI. The length of the CDR3 is 12 residues. Here the CDR3 reads CASSDGGQPQHF.

This chain links TRBV6-1 with TRBJ2-1; the D call from TCRdb, TRBD2, cannot be confirmed without DNA. CDR1 is MNHNS and CDR2 is SASEGT in the germline V gene. The length of the CDR3 is 16 residues. The CDR3 is CASRRLAGRSYNEQFF.

The chain links TRBV7-9 to TRBJ1-5. Germline V gene sequence: CDR1 SEHNR, CDR2 FQNEAQ (reference sequence). This CDR3 spans 14 amino acids. CDR3: CASSVSAALEPQHF.

The J gene is TRBJ2-1, the V gene TRBV13; TCRdb designates TRBD2, a call that cannot be tested without DNA. Germline loops: CDR1 PRHDT, CDR2 FYEKMQ (reference sequence). The CDR3 has 15 amino acids. The CDR3 sequence: CASSPISGLENEQFF. The full variable domain, rest sourced from reference TRBV13 and TRBJ2-1, is AAGVIQSPRHLIKEKRETATLKCYPIPRHDTVYWYQQGPGQDPQFLISFYEKMQSDKGSIPDRFSAQQFSDYHSELNMSSLELGDSALYFCASSPISGLENEQFFGPGTRLTVL.

The chain joins TRBV11-1 to TRBJ2-1; with no DNA, the TCRdb D assignment of TRBD1 cannot be verified. Per the germline V gene, CDR1 is SGHAT and CDR2 is FQDESV (reference sequence). The CDR3 loop spans 19 amino acids. CDR3 sequence reads: CASSLGPGGTIFSYNEQFF.

The chain combines TRBV7-2 with TRBJ2-2; TCRdb selects TRBD1, and the lack of DNA leaves this call unchecked. The CDR3 is made up of 16 amino acids. CDR1 is SGHTA and CDR2 is FQGNSA in the germline V gene. The CDR3 here is CASSLATRGNTGELFF.

The rearrangement links TRBV15 to TRBJ2-1; checking the TCRdb D call of TRBD1 is not possible without DNA. This CDR3 spans 13 amino acids. Germline V gene sequence: CDR1 LNHNV, CDR2 YYDKDF (reference sequence). CDR3 region: CATSRDRGNEQFF.

The chain joins TRBV27 to TRBJ2-7; no DNA is available, so the TRBD1 call from TCRdb remains unchecked. In germline, CDR1 is MNHEY, CDR2 SMNVEV (reference sequence). The CDR3 spans 13 residues. The CDR3 loop is CASRDRGGYEQYF.

This chain connects TRBV20-1 to TRBJ2-7; lacking DNA, the TRBD2 call made by TCRdb goes unchecked. The germline V gene encodes CDR1 DFQATT and CDR2 SNEGSKA (reference sequence). The CDR3 sequence is 17 residues long. The CDR3 sequence: CSARVMSSLAGSYEQYF.

V and J are TRBV6-5 and TRBJ1-5; TCRdb picks TRBD1, but there is no DNA to check that call. CDR1 and CDR2 (germline): MNHEY, SVGAGI. The CDR3 runs 12 residues. The CDR3 loop reads CASRSPNQPQHF.

The chain couples TRBV5-1 to TRBJ2-5; the TCRdb D gene call, TRBD2, has no DNA to confirm it. The germline V gene has CDR1 SGHRS and CDR2 YFSETQ. The CDR3 has 16 residues. The CDR3 loop reads CASSLSAALYQETQYF.